These 19 T cell receptor beta chains came from one sample sequenced in a study of T cell responses to AZD1222 COVID-19 vaccine. Method: immunoSEQ multiplex PCR; TCRdb's copy keeps in-frame clones and lacks some. The table records around 130,000 clones, around 83% of them present only once. Sequencing used peripheral blood, obtained on day 0 of AZD1222 vaccination. The receptors come from an adult in good health.

The rearrangement joins TRBV12-5 to TRBJ1-3, with D unclear. The CDR3 has 11 residues. The germline CDR1 and CDR2 sequences are LGHNT and FRNRAP. Trimming cost V 6 bases and J 4 bases, with 4 bases left between them. CDR3 sequence: CASGEGNTIYF. The CDR3 nucleotides are TGTGCTAGTGGCGAAGGAAACACCATATATTTT.

This clone was seen once. The rearrangement joins TRBV11-2 to TRBJ1-1, with D possibly matching TRBD1 (5 bases). CDR1 SGHAT and CDR2 FQNNGV come from the germline V gene. This CDR3 has 16 amino acids. V was clipped by 4 bases and J by 0 bases, with 15 bases between them. The CDR3 is CASSWGTGVMNTEAFF. The CDR3 coding sequence is TGTGCCAGCAGCTGGGGAACAGGAGTCATGAACACTGAAGCTTTCTTT.

In DNA, the CDR3 is TGTGCCACCAGCGGGACAGGGGGCAACACTGAAGCTTTCTTT. This translates into CATSGTGGNTEAFF. V usage is TRBV24-1 and J usage is TRBJ1-1; 12 bases agree with TRBD1. The CDR3 covers 14 residues. Unmatched junction bases numbered 1, after V lost 7 bases and J lost 2 bases. CDR1 KGHDR and CDR2 SFDVKD come from the germline V gene.

This chain uses TRBV28 with TRBJ2-2; D is undetermined. The germline V gene encodes CDR1 MDHEN and CDR2 SYDVKM. The CDR3 runs 16 residues. V was cut by 1 base and J by 6 bases, with 15 bases left in between. CDR3 amino acids: CASSLFGTSGAGELFF. CDR3 nucleotide sequence: TGTGCCAGCAGTTTATTTGGAACTTCAGGCGCCGGGGAGCTGTTTTTT.

V gene TRBV12-3 or TRBV12-4 combines with J gene TRBJ1-3; TRBD1 agrees at 7 bases. Losses at the gene ends were 5 bases for V and 10 bases for J; bases not matched to a gene: 8. The CDR3 length is 13 residues. DNA of the CDR3: TGTGCCAGCAGTCAAAACAGGGGCTGGACCATATATTTT. Its protein is CASSQNRGWTIYF.

This chain uses TRBV18 with TRBJ1-2, with TRBD1 as a possible D gene (6 bases). Germline CDR1 reads KGHSH; CDR2 reads LQKENI. This CDR3 has 13 amino acids. Trimming stripped 6 bases from V and 8 bases from J, with 16 bases between. The CDR3 nucleotides are TGTGCCAGCTCCATGGACAGCAGCGAGGGCTACACCTTC. Residues: CASSMDSSEGYTF.

This chain connects TRBV7-8 to TRBJ2-2; 7 bases fit TRBD2. The CDR3 is made up of 17 amino acids. V was pared by 5 bases and J by 4 bases, with 13 bases of the junction left unmatched. CDR1 SGHVS and CDR2 FQNEAQ come from the germline V gene. The CDR3 loop reads CASSPHRVLAATGELFF. As DNA, the CDR3 is TGTGCCAGCAGCCCCCATAGAGTCCTAGCGGCCACCGGGGAGCTGTTTTTT.

This chain uses TRBV9 with TRBJ1-1, with D possibly being TRBD1 (5 bases). Between the trimmed V and J ends, which lost 4 bases and 5 bases, there was a span of 18 bases. The CDR3 totals 15 residues. Germline CDR1 reads SGDLS; CDR2 reads YYNGEE. CDR3 loop: CASSQEGHPGTEAFF. The CDR3 nucleotides are TGTGCCAGCAGCCAGGAGGGCCACCCAGGGACTGAAGCTTTCTTT.

Regarding this clone: Other DNA sequences within the sample encode an identical CDR3. The V call is TRBV29-1, the J call TRBJ1-1; no definite D call. V lost 4 bases, J lost 3 bases, and 3 bases lay in between. This CDR3 is built from 10 residues. Germline CDR1 SQVTM, CDR2 ANQGSEA. CDR3 residues: CSVVYTEAFF. CDR3 sequence (DNA): TGCAGCGTTGTGTACACTGAAGCTTTCTTT. The variable domain in full, completed from reference TRBV29-1 and TRBJ1-1, reads SAVISQKPSRDICQRGTSLTIQCQVDSQVTMMFWYRQQPGQSLTLIATANQGSEATYESGFVIDKFPISRPNLTFSTLTVSNMSPEDSSIYLCSVVYTEAFFGQGTRLTVV.

The chain uses TRBV3-1 (or the pseudogene TRBV3-2) and TRBJ2-3, with 10 bases matching TRBD2. From germline, CDR1 is LGHDT and CDR2 YNNKEL (reference sequence). The CDR3 extends over 18 amino acids. V trimming: 3 bases; J trimming: 0 bases; junction bases outside the gene matches: 9. The CDR3 is CASSHARTSGGSTDTQYF. For the CDR3, the DNA is TGTGCCAGCAGCCATGCTAGGACTAGCGGAGGAAGCACAGATACGCAGTATTTT.

This clone was detected a few times. This chain joins TRBV6-6 and TRBJ1-2; D unclear. Germline V CDR1 and CDR2: MNHNY, SVGAGI (reference sequence). There are 12 residues in the CDR3. Trimming removed 4 bases at V and 9 bases at J, with 12 bases between. The CDR3 sequence: CASSLSGGRYTF. CDR3 coding DNA: TGTGCCAGCAGTTTGTCGGGTGGTCGCTACACCTTC.

This chain uses TRBV19 with TRBJ2-1, with D tentatively TRBD2 (5 bases). V dropped 6 bases and J dropped 6 bases, with 27 bases sitting between them. The CDR3 loop spans 18 amino acids. Germline CDR1 and CDR2: LNHDA and SQIVND (reference sequence). The CDR3 DNA is TGTGCCAGTAGCCCTCTCGGGTCGGGAAGATCCCCTCGCAATGAGCAGTTCTTC. It translates to CASSPLGSGRSPRNEQFF. Full variable domain (missing parts from reference TRBV19 and TRBJ2-1): DGGITQSPKYLFRKEGQNVTLSCEQNLNHDAMYWYRQDPGQGLRLIYYSQIVNDFQKGDIAEGYSVSREKKESFPLTVTSAQKNPTAFYLCASSPLGSGRSPRNEQFFGPGTRLTVL.

This clone was detected only a few times. This chain connects TRBV10-3 to TRBJ1-4; a possible D gene is TRBD1 (5 bases). Trimming shortened V by 4 bases and J by 7 bases, and 13 bases separated the two germline ends. The germline gives CDR1 ENHRY, CDR2 SYGVKD. The CDR3 has 14 residues. This CDR3 is CAISAGGGGEKLFF. Here the CDR3 DNA reads TGTGCCATCAGTGCTGGCGGGGGGGGTGAAAAACTGTTTTTT.

V and J are TRBV25-1 and TRBJ2-1; D could derive from TRBD1 or TRBD2 (5 bases each). Trimming removed 7 bases at V and 5 bases at J, with 12 bases between. The CDR3 runs to 13 residues. In germline, CDR1 is MGHDK, CDR2 SYGVNS. The CDR3 nucleotides read TGTGCCAGCACCAGGGTCGGGGACAATGAGCAGTTCTTC. Protein sequence: CASTRVGDNEQFF.

The chain has TRBV9 and TRBJ2-7, with 9 bases identical to TRBD1. Germline values: CDR1 SGDLS, CDR2 YYNGEE. V lost 4 bases and J lost 5; bases outside the gene matches: 10. The CDR3 totals 15 residues. The DNA of the CDR3 is TGTGCCAGCAGCTCCTCGACAGGGGGGATTAACGAGCAGTACTTC. Translated, it gives CASSSSTGGINEQYF.

The chain uses TRBV6-5 and TRBJ1-2; tentatively, D is TRBD1 (5 bases). Germline V lookup: CDR1 MNHEY, CDR2 SVGAGI. V was trimmed by 0 bases and J by 3 bases, leaving 11 bases between them. This CDR3 spans 15 amino acids. CDR3 amino acids: CASSYSNRRHYGYTF. The CDR3 bases are TGTGCCAGCAGTTACTCGAACAGGAGACACTATGGCTACACCTTC.

The gene calls are TRBV9 and TRBJ2-2; D possibly corresponds to TRBD2 (6 bases). CDR1 and CDR2 (germline): SGDLS, YYNGEE. CDR3 length: 16 residues. V dropped 3 bases and J dropped 6 bases, with 18 bases sitting between them. In DNA form, the CDR3 reads TGTGCCAGCAGCGAGCCGGCGGAGGGTGGACCCGGGGAGCTGTTTTTT. Translation gives CASSEPAEGGPGELFF.

The V gene is TRBV5-1, the J gene TRBJ1-1; D is unclear. Trimming pared 2 bases from V and 3 bases from J, leaving 11 bases between. The germline V gene has CDR1 SGHRS and CDR2 YFSETQ. This CDR3 spans 14 amino acids. The DNA of the CDR3 is TGCGCCAGCAGCTTCGGTCAGACCTACACTGAAGCTTTCTTT. The encoded protein is CASSFGQTYTEAFF.

This clone was counted only a few times. V and J are TRBV12-3 or TRBV12-4 and TRBJ2-7; D is undetermined. The CDR3 covers 12 residues. The V gene lost 3 bases and the J gene lost 3 bases, with 6 bases spanning the gap. CDR3 sequence reads: CASSFRGYEQYF. The CDR3 DNA reads TGTGCCAGCAGTTTCCGCGGCTACGAGCAGTACTTC.